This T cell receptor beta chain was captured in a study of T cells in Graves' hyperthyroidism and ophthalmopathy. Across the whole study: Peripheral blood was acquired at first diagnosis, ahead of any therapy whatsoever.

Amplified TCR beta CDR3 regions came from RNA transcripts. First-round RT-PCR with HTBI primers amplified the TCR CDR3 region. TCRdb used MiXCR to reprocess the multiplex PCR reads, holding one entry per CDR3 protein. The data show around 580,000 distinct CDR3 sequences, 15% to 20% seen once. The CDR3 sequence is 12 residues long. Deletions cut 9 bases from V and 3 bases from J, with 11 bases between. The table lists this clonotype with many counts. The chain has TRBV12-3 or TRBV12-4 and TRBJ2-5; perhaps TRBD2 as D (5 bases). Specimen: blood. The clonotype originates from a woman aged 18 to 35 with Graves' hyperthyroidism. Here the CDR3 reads CASRAGEETQYF. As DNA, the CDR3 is TGTGCCAGTCGGGCCGGGGAAGAGACCCAGTACTTC.